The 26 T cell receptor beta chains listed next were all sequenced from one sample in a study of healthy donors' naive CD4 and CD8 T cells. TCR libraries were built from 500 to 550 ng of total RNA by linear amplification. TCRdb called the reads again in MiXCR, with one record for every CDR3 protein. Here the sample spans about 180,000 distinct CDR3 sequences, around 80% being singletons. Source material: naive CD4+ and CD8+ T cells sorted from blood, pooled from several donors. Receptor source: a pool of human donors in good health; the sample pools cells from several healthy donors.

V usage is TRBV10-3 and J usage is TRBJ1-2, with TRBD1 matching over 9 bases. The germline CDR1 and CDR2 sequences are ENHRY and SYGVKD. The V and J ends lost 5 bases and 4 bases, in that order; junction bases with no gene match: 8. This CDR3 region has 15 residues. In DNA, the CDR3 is TGTGCCATCAGTACCCGGGACAGGGAGACCTATGGCTACACCTTC. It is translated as CAISTRDRETYGYTF.

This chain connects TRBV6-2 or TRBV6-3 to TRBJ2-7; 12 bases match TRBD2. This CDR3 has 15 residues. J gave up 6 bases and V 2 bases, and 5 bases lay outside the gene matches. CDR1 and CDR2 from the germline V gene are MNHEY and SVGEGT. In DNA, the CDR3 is TGTGCCAGCAGTTACCTAGCGGGAGGGTACTCCGAGCAGTACTTC. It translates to CASSYLAGGYSEQYF.

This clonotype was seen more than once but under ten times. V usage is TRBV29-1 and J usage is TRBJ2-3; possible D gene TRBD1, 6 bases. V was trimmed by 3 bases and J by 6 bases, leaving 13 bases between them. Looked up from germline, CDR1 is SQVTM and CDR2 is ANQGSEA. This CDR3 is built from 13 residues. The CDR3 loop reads CSVEGTRRDTQYF. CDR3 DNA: TGCAGCGTTGAGGGGACACGAAGGGATACGCAGTATTTT.

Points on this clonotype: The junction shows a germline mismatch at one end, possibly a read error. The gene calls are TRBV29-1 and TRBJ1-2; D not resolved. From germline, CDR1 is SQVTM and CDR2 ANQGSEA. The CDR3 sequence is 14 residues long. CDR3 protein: CSAEEAAPGWGYTF. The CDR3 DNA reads TGCAGCGCTGAAGAGGCGGCCCCCGGGTGGGGCTACACCTTC.

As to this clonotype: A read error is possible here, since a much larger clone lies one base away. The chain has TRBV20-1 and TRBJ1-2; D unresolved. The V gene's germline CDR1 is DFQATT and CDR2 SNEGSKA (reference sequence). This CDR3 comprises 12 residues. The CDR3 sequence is CSARDLESRYIF. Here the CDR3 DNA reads TGCAGTGCTAGAGATCTTGAGAGTCGCTACATCTTC.

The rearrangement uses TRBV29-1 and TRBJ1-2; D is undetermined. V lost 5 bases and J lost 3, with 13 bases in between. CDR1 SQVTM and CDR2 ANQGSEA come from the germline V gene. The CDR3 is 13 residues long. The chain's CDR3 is CSVRPGGHYGYTF. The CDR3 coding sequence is TGCAGCGTTAGACCCGGAGGGCACTATGGCTACACCTTC.

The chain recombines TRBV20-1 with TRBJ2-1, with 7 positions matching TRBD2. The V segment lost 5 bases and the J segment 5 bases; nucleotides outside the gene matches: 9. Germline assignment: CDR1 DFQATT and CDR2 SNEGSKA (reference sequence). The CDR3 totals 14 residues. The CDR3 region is CSAPLVGLHNEQFF. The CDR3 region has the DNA TGCAGTGCTCCCCTCGTGGGACTACACAATGAGCAGTTCTTC.

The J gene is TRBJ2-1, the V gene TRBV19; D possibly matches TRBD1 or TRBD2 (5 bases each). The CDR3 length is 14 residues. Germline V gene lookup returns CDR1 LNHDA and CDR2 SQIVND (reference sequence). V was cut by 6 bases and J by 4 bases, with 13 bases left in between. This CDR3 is CASRTTGLYNEQFF. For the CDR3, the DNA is TGTGCCAGTAGAACTACGGGGCTTTACAATGAGCAGTTCTTC.

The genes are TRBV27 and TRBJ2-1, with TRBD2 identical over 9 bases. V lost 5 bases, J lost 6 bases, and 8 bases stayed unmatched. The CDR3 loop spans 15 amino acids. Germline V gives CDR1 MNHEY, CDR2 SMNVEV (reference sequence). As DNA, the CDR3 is TGTGCCAGCAGTCCGGGGACTAGCAGCGTCAATGAGCAGTTCTTC. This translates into CASSPGTSSVNEQFF.

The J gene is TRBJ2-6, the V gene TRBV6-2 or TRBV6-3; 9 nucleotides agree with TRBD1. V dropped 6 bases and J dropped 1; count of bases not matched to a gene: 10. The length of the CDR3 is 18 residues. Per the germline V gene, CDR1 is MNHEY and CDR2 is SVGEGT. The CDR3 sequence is CASRRPGTGISGANVLTF. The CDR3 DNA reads TGTGCCAGCAGACGACCCGGGACAGGGATTTCTGGGGCCAACGTCCTGACTTTC.

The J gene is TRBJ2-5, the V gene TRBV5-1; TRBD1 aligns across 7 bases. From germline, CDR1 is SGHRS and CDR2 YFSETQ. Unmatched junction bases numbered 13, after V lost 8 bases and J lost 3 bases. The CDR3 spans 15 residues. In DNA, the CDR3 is TGCGCCAGGAGGTATAGGACAGGAGACGAAGAGACCCAGTACTTC. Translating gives CARRYRTGDEETQYF.

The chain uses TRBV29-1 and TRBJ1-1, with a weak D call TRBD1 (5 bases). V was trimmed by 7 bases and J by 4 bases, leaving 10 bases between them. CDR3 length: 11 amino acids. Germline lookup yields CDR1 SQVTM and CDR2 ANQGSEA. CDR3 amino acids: CSAFQGTEAFF. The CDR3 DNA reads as TGCAGCGCCTTCCAGGGCACTGAAGCTTTCTTT.

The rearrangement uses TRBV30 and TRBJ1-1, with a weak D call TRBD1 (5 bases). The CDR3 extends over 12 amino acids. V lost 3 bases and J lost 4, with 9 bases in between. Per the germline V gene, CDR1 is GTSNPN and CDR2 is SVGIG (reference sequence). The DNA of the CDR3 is TGTGCCTGGAGGAGGGGAGGCACTGAAGCTTTCTTT. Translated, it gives CAWRRGGTEAFF.

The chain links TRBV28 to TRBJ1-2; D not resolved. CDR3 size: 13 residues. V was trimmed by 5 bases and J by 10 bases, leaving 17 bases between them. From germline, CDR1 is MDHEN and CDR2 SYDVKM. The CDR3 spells CASSPRMRFDYTF. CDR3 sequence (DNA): TGTGCCAGCAGTCCTCGTATGAGATTTGACTACACCTTC.

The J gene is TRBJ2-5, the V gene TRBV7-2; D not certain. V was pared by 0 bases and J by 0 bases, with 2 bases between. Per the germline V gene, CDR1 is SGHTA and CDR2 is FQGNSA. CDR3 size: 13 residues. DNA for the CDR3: TGTGCCAGCAGCTTAGCGTACCAAGAGACCCAGTACTTC. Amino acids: CASSLAYQETQYF.

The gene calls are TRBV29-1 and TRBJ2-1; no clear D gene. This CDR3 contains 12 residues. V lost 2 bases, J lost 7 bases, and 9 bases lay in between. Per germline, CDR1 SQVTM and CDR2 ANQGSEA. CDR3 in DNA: TGCAGCGTTGAAAGTGAGCCGAATGAGCAGTTCTTC. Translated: CSVESEPNEQFF.

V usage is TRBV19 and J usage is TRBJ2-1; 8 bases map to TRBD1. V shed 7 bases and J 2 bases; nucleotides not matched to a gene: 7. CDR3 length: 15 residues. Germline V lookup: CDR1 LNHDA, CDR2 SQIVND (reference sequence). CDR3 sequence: CASTGPGGAYNEQFF. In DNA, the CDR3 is TGTGCCAGTACGGGGCCAGGGGGCGCCTACAATGAGCAGTTCTTC.

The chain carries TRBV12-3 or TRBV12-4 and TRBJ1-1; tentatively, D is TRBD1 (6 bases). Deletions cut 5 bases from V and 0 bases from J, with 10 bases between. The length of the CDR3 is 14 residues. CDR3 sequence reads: CASSVTGLNTEAFF. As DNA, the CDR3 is TGTGCCAGCAGTGTCACAGGGTTGAACACTGAAGCTTTCTTT.

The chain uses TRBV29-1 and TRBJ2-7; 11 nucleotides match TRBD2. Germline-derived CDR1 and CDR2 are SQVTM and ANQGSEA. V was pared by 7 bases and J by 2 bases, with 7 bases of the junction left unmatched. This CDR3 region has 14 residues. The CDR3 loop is CSARTSGSPYEQYF. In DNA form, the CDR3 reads TGCAGCGCTCGGACTAGCGGGTCACCCTACGAGCAGTACTTC.

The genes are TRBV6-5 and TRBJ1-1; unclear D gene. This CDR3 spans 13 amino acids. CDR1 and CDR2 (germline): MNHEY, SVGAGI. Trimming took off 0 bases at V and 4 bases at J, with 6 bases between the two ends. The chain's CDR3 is CASSYSVSTEAFF. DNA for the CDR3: TGTGCCAGCAGTTACTCGGTGAGCACTGAAGCTTTCTTT.

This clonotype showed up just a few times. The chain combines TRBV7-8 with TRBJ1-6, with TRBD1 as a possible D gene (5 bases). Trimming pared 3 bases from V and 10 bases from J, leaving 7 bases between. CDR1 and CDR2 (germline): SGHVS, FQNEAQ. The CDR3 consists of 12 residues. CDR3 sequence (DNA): TGTGCCAGCAGCTTGAAGGGGTCACCCCTCCACTTT. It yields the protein CASSLKGSPLHF.

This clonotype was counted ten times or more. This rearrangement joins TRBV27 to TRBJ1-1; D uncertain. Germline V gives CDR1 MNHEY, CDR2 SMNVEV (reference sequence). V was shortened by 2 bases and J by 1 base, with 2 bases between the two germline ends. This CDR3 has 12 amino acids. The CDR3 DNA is TGTGCCAGCAGTTTAGGGAACACTGAAGCTTTCTTT. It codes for CASSLGNTEAFF.

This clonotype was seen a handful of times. The CDR3 bases are TGCAGCGTACCGGACAGCCCCAGCTCCTACAATGAGCAGTTCTTC. Amino acids: CSVPDSPSSYNEQFF. The chain has TRBV29-1 and TRBJ2-1; D is perhaps TRBD1 (6 bases). V lost 6 bases, J lost 0 bases, and 15 bases lay in between. The CDR3 is made up of 15 amino acids. Looked up from germline, CDR1 is SQVTM and CDR2 is ANQGSEA.

The CDR3 DNA reads TGTGCCAGCAGCCAAAGACAGGGGAAGGTCGACGAGCAGTACTTC. Translation gives CASSQRQGKVDEQYF. The chain links TRBV6-5 to TRBJ2-7; 8 bases map to TRBD1. The CDR3 extends over 15 amino acids. Germline V gene data show CDR1 as MNHEY and CDR2 as SVGAGI. The V gene end was trimmed by 6 bases and the J gene end by 5 bases; junction bases not matched to a gene: 12.

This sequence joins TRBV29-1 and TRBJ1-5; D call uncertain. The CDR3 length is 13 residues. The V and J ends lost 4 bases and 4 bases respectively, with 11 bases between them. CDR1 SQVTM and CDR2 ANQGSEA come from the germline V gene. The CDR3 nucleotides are TGCAGCGTTGCAAGGGATCAGAATCAGCCCCAGCATTTT. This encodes CSVARDQNQPQHF. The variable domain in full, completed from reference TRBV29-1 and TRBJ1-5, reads SAVISQKPSRDICQRGTSLTIQCQVDSQVTMMFWYRQQPGQSLTLIATANQGSEATYESGFVIDKFPISRPNLTFSTLTVSNMSPEDSSIYLCSVARDQNQPQHFGDGTRLSIL.

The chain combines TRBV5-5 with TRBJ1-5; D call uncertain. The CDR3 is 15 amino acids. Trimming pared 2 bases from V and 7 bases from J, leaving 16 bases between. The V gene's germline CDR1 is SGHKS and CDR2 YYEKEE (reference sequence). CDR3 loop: CASSFLGLGGQPQHF. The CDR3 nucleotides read TGTGCCAGCAGCTTCCTCGGGCTGGGAGGGCAGCCCCAGCATTTT.